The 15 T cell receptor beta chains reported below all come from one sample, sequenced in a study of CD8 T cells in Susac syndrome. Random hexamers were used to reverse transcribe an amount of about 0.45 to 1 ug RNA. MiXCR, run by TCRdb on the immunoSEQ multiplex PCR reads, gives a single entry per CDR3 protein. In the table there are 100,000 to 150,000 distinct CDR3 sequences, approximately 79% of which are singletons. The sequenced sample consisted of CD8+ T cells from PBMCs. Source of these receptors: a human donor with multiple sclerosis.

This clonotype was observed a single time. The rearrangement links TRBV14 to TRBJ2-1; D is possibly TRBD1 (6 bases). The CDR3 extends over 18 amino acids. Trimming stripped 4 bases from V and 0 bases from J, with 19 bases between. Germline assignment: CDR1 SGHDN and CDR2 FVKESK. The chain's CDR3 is CASSREAYRAPSYNEQFF. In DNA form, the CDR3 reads TGTGCCAGCAGCCGAGAAGCATACAGGGCACCCTCCTACAATGAGCAGTTCTTC.

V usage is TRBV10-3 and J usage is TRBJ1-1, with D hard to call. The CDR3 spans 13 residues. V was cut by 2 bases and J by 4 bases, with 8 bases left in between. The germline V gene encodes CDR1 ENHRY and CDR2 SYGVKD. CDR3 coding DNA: TGTGCCATCAGTGAGCTGGGTGGCACTGAAGCTTTCTTT. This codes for CAISELGGTEAFF.

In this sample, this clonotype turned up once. The CDR3 DNA reads as TGTGCCAGCAGCTTTACCGGACAGCCCCAGCATTTT. Amino acids: CASSFTGQPQHF. The rearrangement uses TRBV3-1 and TRBJ1-5; no definite D call. V lost 5 bases, J lost 7 bases, and 9 bases lay in between. Germline CDR1 and CDR2: LGHDT and YNNKEL (reference sequence). The CDR3 is made up of 12 amino acids. The complete variable domain, with remaining parts taken from reference TRBV3-1 and TRBJ1-5, reads DTAVSQTPKYLVTQMGNDKSIKCEQNLGHDTMYWYKQDSKKFLKIMFSYNNKELIINETVPNRFSPKSPDKAHLNLHINSLELGDSAVYFCASSFTGQPQHFGDGTRLSIL.

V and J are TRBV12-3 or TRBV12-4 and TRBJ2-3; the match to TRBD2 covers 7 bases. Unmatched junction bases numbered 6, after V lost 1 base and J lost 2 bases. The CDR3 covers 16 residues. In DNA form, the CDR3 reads TGTGCCAGCAGTTTAGGAGGCGGGAGAACCACAGATACGCAGTATTTT. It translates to CASSLGGGRTTDTQYF.

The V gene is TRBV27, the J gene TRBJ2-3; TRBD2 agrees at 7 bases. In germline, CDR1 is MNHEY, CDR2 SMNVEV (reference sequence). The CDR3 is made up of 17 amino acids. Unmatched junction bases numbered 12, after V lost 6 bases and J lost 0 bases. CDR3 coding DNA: TGTGCCAGCAGCCCCAGAACCGGGGGGTCTAGCACAGATACGCAGTATTTT. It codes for CASSPRTGGSSTDTQYF.

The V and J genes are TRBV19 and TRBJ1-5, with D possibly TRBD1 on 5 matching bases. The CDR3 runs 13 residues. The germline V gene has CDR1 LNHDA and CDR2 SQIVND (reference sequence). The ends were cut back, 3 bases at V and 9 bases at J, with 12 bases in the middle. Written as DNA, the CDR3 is TGTGCCAGTAGTATCGCAGGGAGCCGGCCCCAGCATTTT. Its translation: CASSIAGSRPQHF.

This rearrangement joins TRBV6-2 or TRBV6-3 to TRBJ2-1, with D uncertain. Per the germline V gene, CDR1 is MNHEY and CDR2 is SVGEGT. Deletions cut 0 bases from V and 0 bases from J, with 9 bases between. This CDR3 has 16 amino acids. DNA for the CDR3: TGTGCCAGCAGTTACTCAACTATCCGCTCCTACAATGAGCAGTTCTTC. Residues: CASSYSTIRSYNEQFF.

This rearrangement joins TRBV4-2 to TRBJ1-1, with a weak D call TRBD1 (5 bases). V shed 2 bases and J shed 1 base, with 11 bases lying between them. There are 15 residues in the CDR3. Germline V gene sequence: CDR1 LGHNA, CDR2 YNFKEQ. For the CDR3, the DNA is TGTGCCAGCAGCCAAAGACAGTCCGCGAACACTGAAGCTTTCTTT. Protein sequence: CASSQRQSANTEAFF.

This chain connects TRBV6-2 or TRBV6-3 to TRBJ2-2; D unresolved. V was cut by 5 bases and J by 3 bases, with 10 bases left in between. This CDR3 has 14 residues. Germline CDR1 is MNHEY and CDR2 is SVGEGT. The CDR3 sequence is CASSPTGYTGELFF. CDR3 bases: TGTGCCAGCAGTCCAACTGGTTACACCGGGGAGCTGTTTTTT.

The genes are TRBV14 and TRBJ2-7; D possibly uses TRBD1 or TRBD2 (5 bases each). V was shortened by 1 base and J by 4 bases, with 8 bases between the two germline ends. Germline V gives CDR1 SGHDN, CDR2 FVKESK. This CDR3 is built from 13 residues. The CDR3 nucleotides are TGTGCCAGCAGCCAAGTGGGGGTTTACGAGCAGTACGTC. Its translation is CASSQVGVYEQYV.

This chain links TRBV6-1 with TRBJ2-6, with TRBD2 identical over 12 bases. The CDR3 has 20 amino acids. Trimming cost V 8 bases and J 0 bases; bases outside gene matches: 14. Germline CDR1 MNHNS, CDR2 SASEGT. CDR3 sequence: CASVHGTSGPRFSGANVLTF. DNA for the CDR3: TGTGCCAGCGTACACGGGACTAGCGGGCCGCGATTCTCTGGGGCCAACGTCCTGACTTTC.

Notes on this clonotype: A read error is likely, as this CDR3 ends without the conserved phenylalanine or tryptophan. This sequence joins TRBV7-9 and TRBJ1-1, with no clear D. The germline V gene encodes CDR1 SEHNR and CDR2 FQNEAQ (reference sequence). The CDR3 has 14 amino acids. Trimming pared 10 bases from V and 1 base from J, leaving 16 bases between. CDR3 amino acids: CATERPHENTEAFL. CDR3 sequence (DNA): TGTGCCACAGAAAGGCCCCACGAGAACACTGAAGCTTTCCTT.

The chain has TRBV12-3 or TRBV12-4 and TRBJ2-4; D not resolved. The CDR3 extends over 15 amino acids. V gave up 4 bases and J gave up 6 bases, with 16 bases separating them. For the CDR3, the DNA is TGTGCCAGCAGTTCAGAGCGTCCCCAACCAAACATTCAGTACTTC. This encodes CASSSERPQPNIQYF.

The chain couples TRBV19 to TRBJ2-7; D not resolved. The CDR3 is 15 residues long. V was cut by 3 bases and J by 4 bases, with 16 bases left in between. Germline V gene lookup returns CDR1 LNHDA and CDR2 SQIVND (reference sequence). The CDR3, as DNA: TGTGCCAGTAGTATGGAGTCCCCCGGAAGTTACGAGCAGTACGTC. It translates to CASSMESPGSYEQYV.

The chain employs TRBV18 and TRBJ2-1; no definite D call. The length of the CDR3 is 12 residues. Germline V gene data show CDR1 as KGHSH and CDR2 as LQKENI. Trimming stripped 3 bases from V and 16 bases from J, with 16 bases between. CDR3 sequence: CASSPVGSDRFF. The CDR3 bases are TGTGCCAGCTCACCGGTGGGTTCCGACCGCTTCTTC.